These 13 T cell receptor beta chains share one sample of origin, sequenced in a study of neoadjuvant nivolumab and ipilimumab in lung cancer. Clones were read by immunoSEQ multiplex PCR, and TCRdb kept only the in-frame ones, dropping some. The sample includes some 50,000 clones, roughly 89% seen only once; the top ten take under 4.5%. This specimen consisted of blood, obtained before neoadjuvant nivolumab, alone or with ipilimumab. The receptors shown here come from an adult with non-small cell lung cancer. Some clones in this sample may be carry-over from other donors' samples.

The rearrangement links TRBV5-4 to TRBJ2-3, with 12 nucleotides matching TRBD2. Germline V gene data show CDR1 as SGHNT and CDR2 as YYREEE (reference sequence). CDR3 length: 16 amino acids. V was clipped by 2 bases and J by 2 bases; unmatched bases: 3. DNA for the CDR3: TGTGCCAGCAGCTTAACTAGCGGGAGGTCCACAGATACGCAGTATTTT. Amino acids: CASSLTSGRSTDTQYF.

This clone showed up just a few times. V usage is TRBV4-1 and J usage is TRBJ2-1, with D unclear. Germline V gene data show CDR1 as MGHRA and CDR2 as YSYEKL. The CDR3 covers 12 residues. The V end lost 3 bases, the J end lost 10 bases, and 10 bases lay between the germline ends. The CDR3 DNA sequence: TGCGCCAGCAGCCACCAGCCCCCAGAGCAGTTCTTC. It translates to CASSHQPPEQFF.

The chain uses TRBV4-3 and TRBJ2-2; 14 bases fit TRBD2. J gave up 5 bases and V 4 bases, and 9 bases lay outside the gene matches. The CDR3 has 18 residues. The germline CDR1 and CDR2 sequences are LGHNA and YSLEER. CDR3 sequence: CASSLTGLAGGGTGELFF. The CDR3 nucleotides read TGCGCCAGCAGCCTCACAGGACTAGCGGGAGGAGGGACCGGGGAGCTGTTTTTT.

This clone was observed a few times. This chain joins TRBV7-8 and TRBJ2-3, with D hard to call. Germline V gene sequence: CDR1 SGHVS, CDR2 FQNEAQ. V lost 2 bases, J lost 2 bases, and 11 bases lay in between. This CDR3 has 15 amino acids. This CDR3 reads CASSLMATYTDTQYF. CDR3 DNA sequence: TGTGCCAGCAGCTTAATGGCTACCTACACAGATACGCAGTATTTT.

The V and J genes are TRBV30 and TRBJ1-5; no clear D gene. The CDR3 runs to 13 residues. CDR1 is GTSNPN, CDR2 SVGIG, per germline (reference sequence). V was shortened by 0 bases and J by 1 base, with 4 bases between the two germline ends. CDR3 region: CAWSVGSNQPQHF. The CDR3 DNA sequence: TGTGCCTGGAGTGTTGGCAGCAATCAGCCCCAGCATTTT.

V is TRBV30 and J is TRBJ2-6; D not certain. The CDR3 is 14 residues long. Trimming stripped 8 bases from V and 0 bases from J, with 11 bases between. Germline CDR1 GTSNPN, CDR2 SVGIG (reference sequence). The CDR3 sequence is CAGTRDSGANVLTF. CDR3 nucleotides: TGTGCCGGTACAAGAGACTCTGGGGCCAACGTCCTGACTTTC. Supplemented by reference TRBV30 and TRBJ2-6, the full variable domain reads SQTIHQWPATLVQPVGSPLSLECTVEGTSNPNLYWYRQAAGRGLQLLFYSVGIGQISSEVPQNLSASRPQDRQFILSSKKLLLSDSGFYLCAGTRDSGANVLTFGAGSRLTVL.

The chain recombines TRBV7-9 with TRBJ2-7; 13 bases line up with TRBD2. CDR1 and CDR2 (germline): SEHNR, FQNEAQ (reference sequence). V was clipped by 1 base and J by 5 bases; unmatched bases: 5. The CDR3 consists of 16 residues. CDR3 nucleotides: TGTGCCAGCAGCTTAGGTGCTGGACTAGCGGGAGACGAGCAGTACTTC. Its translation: CASSLGAGLAGDEQYF.

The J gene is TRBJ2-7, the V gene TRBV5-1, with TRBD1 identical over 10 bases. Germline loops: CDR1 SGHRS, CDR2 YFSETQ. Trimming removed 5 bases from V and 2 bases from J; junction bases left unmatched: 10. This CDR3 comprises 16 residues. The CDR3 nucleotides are TGCGCCAGCAGAACAACAACCGGGACAGGGGCCTACGAGCAGTACTTC. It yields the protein CASRTTTGTGAYEQYF.

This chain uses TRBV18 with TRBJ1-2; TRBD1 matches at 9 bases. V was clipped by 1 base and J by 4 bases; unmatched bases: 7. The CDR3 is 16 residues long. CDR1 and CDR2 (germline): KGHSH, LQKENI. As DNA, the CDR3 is TGTGCCAGCTCACCACGACAGGGGGAGTTTGGCTATGGCTACACCTTC. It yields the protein CASSPRQGEFGYGYTF. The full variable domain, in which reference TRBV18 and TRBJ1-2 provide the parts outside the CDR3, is NAGVMQNPRHLVRRRGQEARLRCSPMKGHSHVYWYRQLPEEGLKFMVYLQKENIIDESGMPKERFSAEFPKEGPSILRIQQVVRGDSAAYFCASSPRQGEFGYGYTFGSGTRLTVV.

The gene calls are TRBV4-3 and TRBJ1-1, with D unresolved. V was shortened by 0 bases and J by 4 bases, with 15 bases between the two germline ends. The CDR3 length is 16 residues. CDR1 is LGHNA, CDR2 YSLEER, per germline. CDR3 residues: CASSQELVSPSTEAFF. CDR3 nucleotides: TGCGCCAGCAGCCAAGAGCTCGTCAGCCCCAGCACTGAAGCTTTCTTT.

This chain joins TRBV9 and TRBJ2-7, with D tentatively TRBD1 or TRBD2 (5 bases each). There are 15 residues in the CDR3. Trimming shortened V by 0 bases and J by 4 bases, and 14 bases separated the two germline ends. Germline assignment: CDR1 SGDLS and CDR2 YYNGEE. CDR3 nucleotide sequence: TGTGCCAGCAGCGTAGACCGGGACCCCGGGTACGAGCAGTACTTC. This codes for CASSVDRDPGYEQYF.

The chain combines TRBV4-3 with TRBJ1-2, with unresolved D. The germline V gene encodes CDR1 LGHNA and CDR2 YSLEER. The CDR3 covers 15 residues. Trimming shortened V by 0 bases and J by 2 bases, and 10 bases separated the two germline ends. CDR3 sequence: CASSQESGKNYGYTF. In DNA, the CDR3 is TGCGCCAGCAGCCAAGAGTCCGGGAAAAACTATGGCTACACCTTC.

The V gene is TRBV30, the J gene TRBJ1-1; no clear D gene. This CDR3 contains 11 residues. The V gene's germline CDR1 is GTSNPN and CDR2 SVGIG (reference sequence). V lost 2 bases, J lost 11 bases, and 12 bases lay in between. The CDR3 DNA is TGTGCCTGGAGTTCCGTCCGAGGGGCTTTCTTT. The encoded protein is CAWSSVRGAFF.